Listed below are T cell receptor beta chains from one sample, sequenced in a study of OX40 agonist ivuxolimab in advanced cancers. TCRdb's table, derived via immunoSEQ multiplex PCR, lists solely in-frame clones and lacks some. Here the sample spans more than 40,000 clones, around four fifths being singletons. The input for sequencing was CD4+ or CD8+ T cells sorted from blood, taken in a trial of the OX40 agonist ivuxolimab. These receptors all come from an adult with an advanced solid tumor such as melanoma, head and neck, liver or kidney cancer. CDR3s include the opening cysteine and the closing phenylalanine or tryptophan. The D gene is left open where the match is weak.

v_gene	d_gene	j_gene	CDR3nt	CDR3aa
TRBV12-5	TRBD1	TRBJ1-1	TGTGCTAGTGGATTAGGGGGCGCGGGGGCTTTCTTT	CASGLGGAGAFF